The clone carrying this T cell receptor (beta chain) was recorded only once. The DNA is omitted, as the CDR3 cannot be located on it reliably, and the CDR3 follows TCRdb's listing. The length of the CDR3 is 18 amino acids, counting both ends. Germline V lookup: CDR1 SGHVS, CDR2 FQNEAQ. This sample was taken from a study of blood T cell repertoires in COVID-19. On the study more broadly: Acute-phase and convalescent COVID-19 samples originated in the United States, Italy and Spain.

Authors' data handling: Reference gene primer amplification gave nucleated cell count estimates. Repertoires were generated with immunoSEQ multiplex PCR, while TCRdb's copy carries only in-frame clones and drops some. D and trimming were read from the DNA, whereas the V and J calls and clone size are those reported in that table. The data show some 120,000 clones, roughly 90% seen once. Sequencing was done on a sample of peripheral blood. The receptor comes from a man aged 45 to 65 with active COVID-19. This chain joins TRBV7-8 and TRBJ1-5. CDR3 loop: CASSLSSAVGPGNQPQHF.